The 30 T cell receptor beta chains below all came from one sample that was sequenced in a study of blood T cell repertoires in COVID-19. Clones were read by immunoSEQ multiplex PCR, and TCRdb kept only the in-frame ones, dropping some. The data hold more than 70,000 clones, with about 86% observed a single time. Sequenced material: peripheral blood. These receptors were obtained from an elderly woman in a cohort sampled during active or convalescent COVID-19.

A single count supports this clone. The rearrangement uses TRBV5-1 and TRBJ1-3, with TRBD1 as a possible D gene (6 bases). Germline values: CDR1 SGHRS, CDR2 YFSETQ. V lost 6 bases to trimming and J lost 0 bases, with 10 bases between them. The CDR3 contains 14 residues. The CDR3 loop reads CASKGQSSGNTIYF. The CDR3 nucleotides are TGCGCCAGCAAAGGACAGAGCTCTGGAAACACCATATATTTT. The whole variable domain, filled in from reference TRBV5-1 and TRBJ1-3, reads KAGVTQTPRYLIKTRGQQVTLSCSPISGHRSVSWYQQTPGQGLQFLFEYFSETQRNKGNFPGRFSGRQFSNSRSEMNVSTLELGDSALYLCASKGQSSGNTIYFGEGSWLTVV.

The chain links TRBV5-4 to TRBJ1-1, with unresolved D. The V end was cut by 6 bases, the J end by 1 base, with 13 bases between. The CDR3 consists of 14 residues. Germline CDR1 reads SGHNT; CDR2 reads YYREEE (reference sequence). The CDR3 bases are TGTGCCAGCAAAAAAACACCAACGAACACTGAAGCTTTCTTT. This codes for CASKKTPTNTEAFF.

The chain joins TRBV29-1 to TRBJ1-1; D is ambiguous. Trimming removed 4 bases at V and 2 bases at J, with 17 bases between. Germline V gene data show CDR1 as SQVTM and CDR2 as ANQGSEA. The CDR3 totals 15 residues. The chain's CDR3 is CSVGRSDSANTEAFF. The CDR3 coding sequence is TGCAGCGTTGGGAGGTCGGACTCCGCTAACACTGAAGCTTTCTTT. The full variable domain, in which reference TRBV29-1 and TRBJ1-1 provide the parts outside the CDR3, is SAVISQKPSRDICQRGTSLTIQCQVDSQVTMMFWYRQQPGQSLTLIATANQGSEATYESGFVIDKFPISRPNLTFSTLTVSNMSPEDSSIYLCSVGRSDSANTEAFFGQGTRLTVV.

The chain recombines TRBV7-6 with TRBJ2-1; 8 bases match TRBD1. CDR3 length: 14 amino acids. Germline V lookup: CDR1 SGHVS, CDR2 FNYEAQ. V was clipped by 3 bases and J by 6 bases; unmatched bases: 4. Here the CDR3 reads CASSFSGTGNEQFF. CDR3 nucleotides: TGTGCCAGCAGCTTTTCCGGGACAGGCAATGAGCAGTTCTTC.

The chain has TRBV29-1 and TRBJ1-3, with D unresolved. The ends were cut back, 4 bases at V and 0 bases at J, with 7 bases in the middle. The CDR3 spans 13 residues. Germline V gene sequence: CDR1 SQVTM, CDR2 ANQGSEA. CDR3 amino acids: CSVGLSSGNTIYF. The CDR3 DNA follows: TGCAGCGTTGGCCTTAGCTCTGGAAACACCATATATTTT.

The chain has TRBV19 and TRBJ2-3, with D tentatively TRBD2 (6 bases). Per germline, CDR1 LNHDA and CDR2 SQIVND (reference sequence). Trimming removed 1 base from V and 6 bases from J, with 17 bases in between. The CDR3 has 16 amino acids. The CDR3 spells CASSIGGDKGRDTQYF. DNA of the CDR3: TGTGCCAGTAGTATAGGGGGGGATAAGGGTAGGGATACGCAGTATTTT.

The chain is built from TRBV7-3 and TRBJ2-5; weak D call: TRBD1 (5 bases). V was cut by 5 bases and J by 5 bases, with 9 bases left in between. Germline CDR1 is SGHTA and CDR2 is FQGTGA. The CDR3 length is 12 residues. The DNA for the CDR3 is TGTGCCAGCAGCCAAAAGGGGGAGACCCAGTACTTC. Protein sequence: CASSQKGETQYF.

This rearrangement joins TRBV2 to TRBJ1-5; D is unclear. Trimming cost V 8 bases and J 4 bases, with 12 bases left between them. The CDR3 runs to 13 residues. Looked up from germline, CDR1 is SNHLY and CDR2 is FYNNEI. The CDR3 sequence is CASAANRNQPQHF. The CDR3 region has the DNA TGTGCCAGCGCGGCAAACCGGAATCAGCCCCAGCATTTT.

The rearrangement uses TRBV7-3 and TRBJ2-5; D remains ambiguous. CDR1 is SGHTA and CDR2 is FQGTGA in the germline V gene. This CDR3 contains 10 residues. The CDR3 nucleotides are TGTGGCGGAAAACAAGAGACCCAGTACTTC. This encodes CGGKQETQYF.

This clone was observed once. This chain links TRBV24-1 with TRBJ2-1; D is perhaps TRBD2 (5 bases). The V gene lost 4 bases and the J gene lost 10 bases, with 16 bases spanning the gap. There are 14 residues in the CDR3. In germline, CDR1 is KGHDR, CDR2 SFDVKD. CDR3 bases: TGTGCCACCAGTGACACCTCGGGGATGCGGGAGCAGTTCTTC. It specifies CATSDTSGMREQFF.

CDR3 in DNA: TGTGCCAGCAACGTCCAGGACAGAGCCTACGAGCAGTACTTC. Its translation is CASNVQDRAYEQYF. The rearrangement uses TRBV28 and TRBJ2-7; D is perhaps TRBD1 (6 bases). V was shortened by 7 bases and J by 2 bases, with 15 bases between the two germline ends. This CDR3 region has 14 residues. Germline V gene lookup returns CDR1 MDHEN and CDR2 SYDVKM.

The chain links TRBV7-8 to TRBJ2-1, with 7 positions matching TRBD2. Unmatched junction bases numbered 16, after V lost 5 bases and J lost 3 bases. This CDR3 comprises 18 residues. The germline V gene encodes CDR1 SGHVS and CDR2 FQNEAQ. The CDR3 nucleotides are TGTGCCAGCAGCCACAGGACTAGGTCCAGGTCCCTCTACAATGAGCAGTTCTTC. Amino acids: CASSHRTRSRSLYNEQFF.

The chain carries TRBV12-3 or TRBV12-4 and TRBJ2-7; D call uncertain. The CDR3 is 11 amino acids. V lost 1 base and J 5 bases, leaving 3 bases between the germline ends. The CDR3 here is CASSLGHEQYV. The CDR3, as DNA: TGTGCCAGCAGTTTAGGGCACGAGCAGTACGTC.

The V call is TRBV29-1, the J call TRBJ2-5; 9 positions match TRBD2. V was clipped by 7 bases and J by 5 bases; unmatched bases: 11. CDR1 is SQVTM, CDR2 ANQGSEA, per germline. This CDR3 spans 14 amino acids. The CDR3 DNA is TGCAGCGCTGACGTAGCGGGAGATGTGGAGACCCAGTACTTC. Translated: CSADVAGDVETQYF.

The V and J genes are TRBV6-6 and TRBJ1-1; D ambiguous. Trimming left V 5 bases short and J 1 base short, with 8 bases between. CDR1 and CDR2 from the germline V gene are MNHNY and SVGAGI (reference sequence). The CDR3 loop spans 13 amino acids. The CDR3 DNA sequence: TGTGCCAGCAGTACTGTAGCGAACACTGAAGCTTTCTTT. Translating gives CASSTVANTEAFF.

The chain has TRBV19 and TRBJ1-2; 12 bases are shared with TRBD1. Germline V lookup: CDR1 LNHDA, CDR2 SQIVND (reference sequence). The CDR3 totals 17 residues. After removal of 5 bases from V and 10 bases from J, the junction contained 17 bases not matched to a gene. In DNA form, the CDR3 reads TGTGCCAGTAGTGGGGGACAGGGGGCTTACTCGAAGTTAAACTACACCTTC. Translated: CASSGGQGAYSKLNYTF.

This clone was picked up one time. The genes are TRBV4-1 and TRBJ2-1; 8 bases fit TRBD1. The length of the CDR3 is 15 residues. Germline V gene sequence: CDR1 MGHRA, CDR2 YSYEKL. J was trimmed by 0 bases and V by 4 bases; bases with no gene match: 2. This CDR3 is CASSPQGASYNEQFF. In DNA form, the CDR3 reads TGCGCCAGCAGCCCCCAGGGGGCCTCCTACAATGAGCAGTTCTTC.

The J gene is TRBJ1-2, the V gene TRBV6-5, with TRBD1 matching 7 bases. The length of the CDR3 is 13 residues. V trimming: 6 bases; J trimming: 3 bases; junction bases outside the gene matches: 4. From germline, CDR1 is MNHEY and CDR2 SVGAGI. In DNA, the CDR3 is TGTGCCAGCAGACAACAGGGGTACTATGGCTACACCTTC. This translates into CASRQQGYYGYTF.

The chain has TRBV29-1 and TRBJ1-2, with no clear D. CDR3 length: 12 amino acids. CDR1 is SQVTM, CDR2 ANQGSEA, per germline. Trimming stripped 5 bases from V and 3 bases from J, with 10 bases between. CDR3 loop: CSVHKADYGYTF. The CDR3 DNA is TGCAGCGTTCACAAGGCGGACTATGGCTACACCTTC.

In this sample, this clone turned up many times. In nucleotides, the CDR3 is TGTGCCAGCAGTTTGGTGGGGGGGGACACTGAAGCTTTCTTT. This codes for CASSLVGGDTEAFF. The chain has TRBV27 and TRBJ1-1, with D perhaps TRBD1 (5 bases). Germline V gene lookup returns CDR1 MNHEY and CDR2 SMNVEV (reference sequence). The CDR3 has 14 residues. The V gene lost 3 bases and the J gene lost 3 bases, with 11 bases spanning the gap.

The chain links TRBV27 to TRBJ2-1; D call uncertain. The V gene lost 3 bases and the J gene lost 3 bases, with 18 bases spanning the gap. The CDR3 covers 17 residues. Per the germline V gene, CDR1 is MNHEY and CDR2 is SMNVEV (reference sequence). The chain's CDR3 is CASSFFPALGGYNEQFF. CDR3 nucleotide sequence: TGTGCCAGCAGTTTCTTCCCGGCCCTTGGCGGCTACAATGAGCAGTTCTTC.

V is TRBV19 and J is TRBJ1-6; TRBD1 agrees at 9 bases. CDR3 size: 15 residues. V lost 4 bases, J lost 7 bases, and 5 bases stayed unmatched. Germline values: CDR1 LNHDA, CDR2 SQIVND (reference sequence). CDR3: CASSTNRGPNSPLHF. In DNA form, the CDR3 reads TGTGCCAGTAGTACCAACAGGGGGCCGAATTCACCCCTCCACTTT.

V usage is TRBV2 and J usage is TRBJ1-1; 10 bases are shared with TRBD1. Unmatched junction bases numbered 11, after V lost 1 base and J lost 12 bases. Germline V lookup: CDR1 SNHLY, CDR2 FYNNEI. The CDR3 extends over 15 amino acids. The CDR3 DNA follows: TGTGCCAGCAGTGAAGGCCCTCTTGGACAGGGGGTATCTTTCTTT. Protein sequence: CASSEGPLGQGVSFF.

This clone appeared once. This rearrangement joins TRBV28 to TRBJ1-1, with 8 bases matching TRBD1. The CDR3 contains 16 residues. The trim removed 6 bases at V and 0 bases at J, leaving 9 bases unmatched. CDR1 is MDHEN and CDR2 is SYDVKM in the germline V gene. CDR3 sequence (DNA): TGTGCCAGCAGGCAGGGGGCGAAGTACATGAACACTGAAGCTTTCTTT. Encoded protein: CASRQGAKYMNTEAFF. The variable domain in full, completed from reference TRBV28 and TRBJ1-1, reads DVKVTQSSRYLVKRTGEKVFLECVQDMDHENMFWYRQDPGLGLRLIYFSYDVKMKEKGDIPEGYSVSREKKERFSLILESASTNQTSMYLCASRQGAKYMNTEAFFGQGTRLTVV.

The CDR3 region is CASSWTGTRNTGELFF. The CDR3 bases are TGCGCCAGCAGCTGGACCGGGACAAGGAACACCGGGGAGCTGTTTTTT. The chain recombines TRBV5-1 with TRBJ2-2, with a tentative D call TRBD1 (6 bases). CDR3 length: 16 residues. Trimming removed 3 bases at V and 1 base at J, with 13 bases between. Germline V CDR1 and CDR2: SGHRS, YFSETQ.

V usage is TRBV5-1 and J usage is TRBJ2-3, with D possibly TRBD1 on 6 matching bases. The V and J ends lost 4 bases and 3 bases respectively, with 9 bases between them. The CDR3 has 13 amino acids. The germline gives CDR1 SGHRS, CDR2 YFSETQ. The DNA of the CDR3 is TGCGCCAGCAGCCCCGGACAGACAGATACGCAGTATTTT. Encoded protein: CASSPGQTDTQYF.

The chain recombines TRBV7-3 with TRBJ2-3; a weak D match, TRBD2 (6 bases). V lost 5 bases and J lost 2, with 11 bases in between. Per germline, CDR1 SGHTA and CDR2 FQGTGA. CDR3 length: 14 amino acids. In DNA form, the CDR3 reads TGTGCCAGCAGCCCCGGGACTTTCACAGATACGCAGTATTTT. Its translation is CASSPGTFTDTQYF.

This rearrangement joins TRBV7-8 to TRBJ2-7; TRBD1 aligns across 7 bases. From germline, CDR1 is SGHVS and CDR2 FQNEAQ. The junction had 8 bases not matched to a gene; V was cut back by 5 bases and J by 1 base. The CDR3 runs to 15 residues. CDR3 in DNA: TGTGCCAGCAGCACGAACCGGGACAGATCCTACGAGCAGTACTTC. The encoded protein is CASSTNRDRSYEQYF.

This chain uses TRBV5-1 with TRBJ1-3; D is perhaps TRBD1 (6 bases). This CDR3 has 16 amino acids. Trimming removed 4 bases from V and 0 bases from J, with 14 bases in between. Germline CDR1 and CDR2: SGHRS and YFSETQ. CDR3 in DNA: TGCGCCAGCAGCAAAATAGGGGGATCCTCTGGAAACACCATATATTTT. This gives the protein CASSKIGGSSGNTIYF.

CDR3 region: CASSAGLAVAAFTGELFF. CDR3 nucleotide sequence: TGTGCCAGCAGTGCCGGACTAGCAGTGGCTGCGTTCACCGGGGAGCTGTTTTTT. This chain links TRBV6-1 with TRBJ2-2, with 8 bases matching TRBD2. Germline-derived CDR1 and CDR2 are MNHNS and SASEGT. The CDR3 is 18 residues long. Losses at the gene ends were 4 bases for V and 4 bases for J; bases not matched to a gene: 14.